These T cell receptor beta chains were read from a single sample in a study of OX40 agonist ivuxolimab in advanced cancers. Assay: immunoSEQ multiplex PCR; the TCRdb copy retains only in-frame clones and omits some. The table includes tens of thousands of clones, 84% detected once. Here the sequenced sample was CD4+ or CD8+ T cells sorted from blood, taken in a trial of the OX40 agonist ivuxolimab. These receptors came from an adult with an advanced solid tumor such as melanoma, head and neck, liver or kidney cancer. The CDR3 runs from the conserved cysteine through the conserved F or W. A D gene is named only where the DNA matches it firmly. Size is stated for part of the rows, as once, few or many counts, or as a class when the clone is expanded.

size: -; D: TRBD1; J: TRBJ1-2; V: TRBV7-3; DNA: TGTGCCAGCAGCTTTTCCGGGACAGGGGCTAACTATGGCTACACCTTC; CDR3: CASSFSGTGANYGYTF
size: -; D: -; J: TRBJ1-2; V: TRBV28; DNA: TGTGCCAGCAGTTCCACCACCTATGGCTACACCTTC; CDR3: CASSSTTYGYTF
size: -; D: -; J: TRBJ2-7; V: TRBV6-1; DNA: TGTGCCAGCAGTGAAGGGGGCCTTTTAATTTACGAGCAGTACTTC; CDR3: CASSEGGLLIYEQYF
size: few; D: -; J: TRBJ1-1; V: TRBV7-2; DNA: TGTGCCAGCAGCTGGACGGTGAACACTGAAGCTTTCTTT; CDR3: CASSWTVNTEAFF
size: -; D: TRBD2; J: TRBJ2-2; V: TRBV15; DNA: TGTGCCACCAGCGTAGCGGGAGCGTTGTCCGGGGAGCTGTTTTTT; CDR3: CATSVAGALSGELFF
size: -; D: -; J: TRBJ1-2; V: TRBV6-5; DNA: TGTGCCAGCAGTTCTGCAGTTTTCGGCTACACCTTC; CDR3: CASSSAVFGYTF
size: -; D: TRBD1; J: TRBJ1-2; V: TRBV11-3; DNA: TGTGCCAGCAGCCGGGACAGGGGGCCCTATGGCTACACCTTC; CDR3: CASSRDRGPYGYTF
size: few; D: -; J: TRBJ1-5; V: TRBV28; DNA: TGTGCCAGCATTGGTCCCCTCGAGGATCAGCCCCAGCATTTT; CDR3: CASIGPLEDQPQHF
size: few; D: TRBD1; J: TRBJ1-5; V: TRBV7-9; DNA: TGTGCCAGCAGCCAAGCCCAGGGGGTCGGCAATCAGCCCCAGCATTTT; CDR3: CASSQAQGVGNQPQHF
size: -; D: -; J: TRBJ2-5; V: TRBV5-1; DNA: TGCGCCAGCAGCCTGGGATCAGGGGATGGAGAGACCCAGTACTTC; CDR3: CASSLGSGDGETQYF
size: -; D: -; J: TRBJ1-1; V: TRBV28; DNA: TGTGCCAGCAGTTTTGGGGGAAAAGCTTTCTTT; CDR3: CASSFGGKAFF
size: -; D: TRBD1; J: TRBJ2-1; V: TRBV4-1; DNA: TGCGCCAGCAGCTGGGGACAGGAATCCTACAATGAGCAGTTCTTC; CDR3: CASSWGQESYNEQFF